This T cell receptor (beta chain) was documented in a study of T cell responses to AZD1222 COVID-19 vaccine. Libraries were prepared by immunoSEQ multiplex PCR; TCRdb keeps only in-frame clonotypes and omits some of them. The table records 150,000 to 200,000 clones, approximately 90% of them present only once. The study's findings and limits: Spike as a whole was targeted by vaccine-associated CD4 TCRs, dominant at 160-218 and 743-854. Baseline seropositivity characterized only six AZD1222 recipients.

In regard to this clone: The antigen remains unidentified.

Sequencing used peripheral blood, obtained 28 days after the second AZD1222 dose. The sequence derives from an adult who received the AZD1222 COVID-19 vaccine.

The CDR3 nucleotides are TGTGCCAGCAGTTTGGGTCGGGTAACGGGAACTGAAGCTTTCTTT. It specifies CASSLGRVTGTEAFF. The J gene is TRBJ1-1, the V gene TRBV6-2 or TRBV6-3; D is ambiguous. Germline values: CDR1 MNHEY, CDR2 SVGEGT. This CDR3 has 15 amino acids. V was clipped by 4 bases and J by 5 bases, with 17 bases between them.